The rows below give T cell receptor beta chains drawn from one sample of a study of T cells after yellow fever vaccination. TCRdb passed the 5' RACE reads through MiXCR, listing each CDR3 protein once. This table holds some 560,000 distinct CDR3 sequences, 15% to 20% found once. This material consisted of PBMCs, taken 15 days after the yellow fever booster vaccination. The receptors here all came from a man aged 25-40 years who received the YFV17D yellow fever vaccine. Each CDR3 is given with its conserved first and last residue. The D gene is left open where the match is weak. Size tells how often a clone was seen (once, few, many) or the class of an expanded clone, and some rows leave it out.

D gene: TRBD2; V gene: TRBV12-3/TRBV12-4; J gene: TRBJ2-5; clone size: NA; CDR3 length: 15; CDR3 protein: CASTKGLAGSETQYF; CDR3 DNA: TGTGCCAGCACCAAAGGGCTAGCGGGGTCAGAGACCCAGTACTTC
D gene: NA; V gene: TRBV5-1; J gene: TRBJ1-2; clone size: few; CDR3 length: 14; CDR3 protein: CASSIPGAAYGYTF; CDR3 DNA: TGCGCCAGCAGCATCCCTGGGGCGGCCTATGGCTACACCTTC
D gene: NA; V gene: TRBV6-1; J gene: TRBJ1-1; clone size: NA; CDR3 length: 14; CDR3 protein: CASSLGDLNTEAFF; CDR3 DNA: TGTGCCAGCAGTCTCGGGGACCTGAACACTGAAGCTTTCTTT
D gene: NA; V gene: TRBV5-1; J gene: TRBJ2-1; clone size: NA; CDR3 length: 13; CDR3 protein: CASSLGLENEQFF; CDR3 DNA: TGCGCCAGCAGCTTGGGACTAGAGAATGAGCAGTTCTTC
D gene: TRBD2; V gene: TRBV9; J gene: TRBJ2-4; clone size: once; CDR3 length: 14; CDR3 protein: CASSLAGTTNIQYF; CDR3 DNA: TGTGCCAGCAGCCTCGCCGGGACTACCAACATTCAGTACTTC
D gene: NA; V gene: TRBV15; J gene: TRBJ2-1; clone size: NA; CDR3 length: 14; CDR3 protein: CATSRDGVIYKQFF; CDR3 DNA: TGTGCCACCAGCAGAGATGGCGTTATCTATAAGCAGTTCTTC
D gene: NA; V gene: TRBV9; J gene: TRBJ2-1; clone size: few; CDR3 length: 14; CDR3 protein: CASSVESSYNEQFF; CDR3 DNA: TGTGCCAGCAGCGTAGAAAGCTCCTACAATGAGCAGTTCTTC
D gene: NA; V gene: TRBV25-1; J gene: TRBJ1-4; clone size: few; CDR3 length: 17; CDR3 protein: CASSEYYVAASNEKLFF; CDR3 DNA: TGTGCCAGCAGTGAATATTATGTGGCAGCTTCAAATGAAAAACTGTTTTTT
D gene: NA; V gene: TRBV29-1; J gene: TRBJ1-1; clone size: NA; CDR3 length: 12; CDR3 protein: CSAVGMTTEAFF; CDR3 DNA: TGCAGCGCAGTGGGTATGACCACTGAAGCTTTCTTT
D gene: NA; V gene: TRBV2; J gene: TRBJ2-7; clone size: NA; CDR3 length: 13; CDR3 protein: CASTRSRWNEQYF; CDR3 DNA: TGTGCCAGCACCAGATCTAGGTGGAACGAGCAGTACTTC
D gene: TRBD2; V gene: TRBV20-1; J gene: TRBJ2-1; clone size: NA; CDR3 length: 15; CDR3 protein: CSASVGLAADNEQFF; CDR3 DNA: TGCAGTGCTAGTGTTGGACTAGCGGCTGACAATGAGCAGTTCTTC
D gene: NA; V gene: TRBV12-3/TRBV12-4; J gene: TRBJ2-7; clone size: NA; CDR3 length: 15; CDR3 protein: CASSLVPDSSYEQYF; CDR3 DNA: TGTGCCAGCAGTTTGGTCCCGGACAGCTCCTACGAGCAGTACTTC
D gene: TRBD1; V gene: TRBV5-1; J gene: TRBJ2-7; clone size: NA; CDR3 length: 14; CDR3 protein: CASSKPGQVGEQYF; CDR3 DNA: TGCGCCAGCAGCAAACCGGGACAGGTGGGCGAGCAGTACTTC
D gene: TRBD2; V gene: TRBV20-1; J gene: TRBJ2-5; clone size: few; CDR3 length: 15; CDR3 protein: CSAISGAGSLETQYF; CDR3 DNA: TGCAGTGCTATAAGCGGGGCTGGTAGTTTAGAGACCCAGTACTTC
D gene: NA; V gene: TRBV5-1; J gene: TRBJ1-1; clone size: NA; CDR3 length: 17; CDR3 protein: CASSLALPAGPNTEAFF; CDR3 DNA: TGCGCCAGCAGCTTGGCCCTACCGGCGGGCCCGAACACTGAAGCTTTCTTT
D gene: TRBD2; V gene: TRBV7-2; J gene: TRBJ2-1; clone size: NA; CDR3 length: 16; CDR3 protein: CASSPISGRGRNEQFF; CDR3 DNA: TGTGCCAGCAGCCCCATTAGCGGGAGGGGGAGGAATGAGCAGTTCTTC
D gene: NA; V gene: TRBV20-1; J gene: TRBJ1-4; clone size: NA; CDR3 length: 13; CDR3 protein: CSAGGRDFEKLFF; CDR3 DNA: TGCAGTGCCGGAGGAAGGGACTTCGAAAAACTGTTTTTT
D gene: NA; V gene: TRBV5-6; J gene: TRBJ1-4; clone size: NA; CDR3 length: 14; CDR3 protein: CASRRERASEKLFF; CDR3 DNA: TGTGCCAGCAGAAGGGAACGGGCGTCTGAAAAACTGTTTTTT
D gene: NA; V gene: TRBV3-1; J gene: TRBJ2-1; clone size: NA; CDR3 length: 15; CDR3 protein: CASSPERAGGHEQFF; CDR3 DNA: TGTGCCAGCAGCCCAGAGCGGGCCGGGGGGCATGAGCAGTTCTTC
D gene: NA; V gene: TRBV6-5; J gene: TRBJ2-7; clone size: NA; CDR3 length: 15; CDR3 protein: CASSYETGFSYEQYF; CDR3 DNA: TGTGCCAGCAGTTACGAGACGGGATTCTCCTACGAGCAGTACTTC
D gene: TRBD2; V gene: TRBV7-2; J gene: TRBJ2-1; clone size: few; CDR3 length: 14; CDR3 protein: CASSLSGGYNEQFF; CDR3 DNA: TGTGCCAGCAGCTTAAGCGGGGGGTACAATGAGCAGTTCTTC
D gene: NA; V gene: TRBV27; J gene: TRBJ2-5; clone size: NA; CDR3 length: 14; CDR3 protein: CASRRPGLGETQYF; CDR3 DNA: TGTGCCAGCAGGAGACCCGGGCTAGGGGAGACCCAGTACTTC
D gene: NA; V gene: TRBV6-1; J gene: TRBJ1-5; clone size: NA; CDR3 length: 14; CDR3 protein: CASSPRDSNQPQHF; CDR3 DNA: TGTGCCAGCTCCCCCAGGGATAGCAATCAGCCCCAGCATTTT
D gene: NA; V gene: TRBV18; J gene: TRBJ2-2; clone size: NA; CDR3 length: 12; CDR3 protein: CASSPRAGELFF; CDR3 DNA: TGTGCCAGCTCACCTAGGGCCGGGGAGCTGTTTTTT
D gene: TRBD1; V gene: TRBV6-1; J gene: TRBJ2-7; clone size: NA; CDR3 length: 15; CDR3 protein: CASNKGGQGVYEQYF; CDR3 DNA: TGTGCCAGCAACAAAGGGGGACAGGGAGTCTACGAGCAGTACTTC
D gene: NA; V gene: TRBV5-1; J gene: TRBJ1-3; clone size: many; CDR3 length: 13; CDR3 protein: CASSPSAGNTIYF; CDR3 DNA: TGCGCCAGCAGCCCGTCTGCGGGAAACACCATATATTTT
D gene: NA; V gene: TRBV12-3/TRBV12-4; J gene: TRBJ1-2; clone size: few; CDR3 length: 12; CDR3 protein: CASSLGRNGYTF; CDR3 DNA: TGTGCCAGCAGTTTAGGACGAAATGGCTACACCTTC
D gene: NA; V gene: TRBV4-2; J gene: TRBJ2-3; clone size: few; CDR3 length: 14; CDR3 protein: CASNPGVGTDTQYF; CDR3 DNA: TGTGCCAGCAACCCGGGTGTCGGCACAGATACGCAGTATTTT
D gene: NA; V gene: TRBV25-1; J gene: TRBJ2-7; clone size: NA; CDR3 length: 13; CDR3 protein: CASSEWKGYEQYF; CDR3 DNA: TGTGCCAGCAGTGAATGGAAGGGCTACGAGCAGTACTTC
D gene: TRBD1; V gene: TRBV29-1; J gene: TRBJ2-7; clone size: NA; CDR3 length: 11; CDR3 protein: CSGRDSDEQYF; CDR3 DNA: TGCAGCGGCCGGGACAGTGACGAGCAGTACTTC
D gene: TRBD2; V gene: TRBV5-1; J gene: TRBJ2-1; clone size: few; CDR3 length: 15; CDR3 protein: CASSSAGVWYNEQFF; CDR3 DNA: TGCGCCAGCAGCTCTGCGGGAGTTTGGTACAATGAGCAGTTCTTC
D gene: TRBD1; V gene: TRBV10-3; J gene: TRBJ1-4; clone size: few; CDR3 length: 15; CDR3 protein: CAISRDRGSGEKLFF; CDR3 DNA: TGTGCCATCAGCCGGGACAGGGGATCGGGTGAAAAACTGTTTTTT
D gene: NA; V gene: TRBV11-2; J gene: TRBJ2-1; clone size: few; CDR3 length: 16; CDR3 protein: CASSYGRGPTSNEQFF; CDR3 DNA: TGTGCCAGCAGCTACGGGAGGGGGCCAACATCAAATGAGCAGTTCTTC
D gene: TRBD1; V gene: TRBV20-1; J gene: TRBJ2-3; clone size: NA; CDR3 length: 16; CDR3 protein: CCASDRDRGRADTQYF; CDR3 DNA: TGCTGTGCTAGCGACCGGGACAGGGGGCGCGCAGATACGCAGTATTTT